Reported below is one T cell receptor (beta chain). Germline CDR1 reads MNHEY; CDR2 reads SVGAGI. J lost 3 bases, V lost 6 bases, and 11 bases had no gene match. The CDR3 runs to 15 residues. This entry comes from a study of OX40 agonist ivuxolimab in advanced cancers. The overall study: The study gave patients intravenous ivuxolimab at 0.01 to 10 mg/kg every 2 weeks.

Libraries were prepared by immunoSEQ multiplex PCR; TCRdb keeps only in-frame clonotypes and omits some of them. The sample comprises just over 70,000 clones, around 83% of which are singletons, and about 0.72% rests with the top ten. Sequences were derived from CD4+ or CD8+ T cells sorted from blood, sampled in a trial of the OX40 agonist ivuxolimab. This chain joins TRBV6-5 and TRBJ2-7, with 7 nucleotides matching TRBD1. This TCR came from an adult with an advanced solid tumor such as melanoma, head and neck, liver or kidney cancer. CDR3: CASSKQTGVGYEQYF. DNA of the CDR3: TGTGCCAGCAGCAAACAAACAGGGGTGGGCTACGAGCAGTACTTC.